The 9 T cell receptor beta chains given below trace back to one sample, sequenced in a study of technical replicates of blood from four donors (TCRdb year 2017). The receptor library was made with the immunoSEQ multiplex PCR assay. The table was pulled from immuneACCESS by TCRdb, which kept in-frame rearrangements only. Such tables lose some clones; where checked, under half of the loss comes from unresolved V genes, and the rest has no known cause. A total of approximately 87,000 clones appear in this sample, roughly 94% of them only once. 0.26% of the sample is held by the ten biggest clonotypes. Sequenced: T cells isolated from PBMCs. All receptors derive from a human donor in good health.

CDR3 in amino acids: CASDSGSSYNEQFF. In DNA form, the CDR3 reads TGTGCCAGTGACAGCGGGAGCTCCTACAATGAGCAGTTCTTC. V gene TRBV19 combines with J gene TRBJ2-1; 8 bases agree with TRBD2. The CDR3 runs to 14 residues. V shed 8 bases, J shed 0 bases, and the junction held 3 bases outside the gene matches. Germline lookup yields CDR1 LNHDA and CDR2 SQIVND (reference sequence).

The chain is built from TRBV28 and TRBJ2-6; a possible D gene is TRBD2 (5 bases). Germline loops: CDR1 MDHEN, CDR2 SYDVKM. Trimming shortened V by 7 bases and J by 0 bases, and 13 bases separated the two germline ends. This CDR3 contains 16 residues. In DNA form, the CDR3 reads TGTGCCAGCATGCGGGCTCATGCCTCTGGGGCCAACGTCCTGACTTTC. Its protein is CASMRAHASGANVLTF.

The CDR3 loop reads CSVVGKRQNEQYF. CDR3 nucleotides: TGCAGCGTTGTGGGGAAAAGACAGAACGAGCAGTACTTC. The chain links TRBV29-1 to TRBJ2-7, with D possibly TRBD1 on 5 matching bases. The CDR3 length is 13 residues. Germline CDR1 and CDR2: SQVTM and ANQGSEA. Trimming cost V 4 bases and J 5 bases, with 15 bases left between them.

This clone appeared a few times. V and J are TRBV6-5 and TRBJ1-5; D perhaps matches TRBD1 (5 bases). The CDR3 length is 13 residues. In germline, CDR1 is MNHEY, CDR2 SVGAGI. The V end lost 5 bases, the J end lost 4 bases, and 9 bases lay between the germline ends. In nucleotides, the CDR3 is TGTGCCAGCAGTCAACAGGTGAATCAGCCCCAGCATTTT. Encoded protein: CASSQQVNQPQHF.

This chain uses TRBV9 with TRBJ1-1; TRBD1 might be the D (6 bases). The germline V gene has CDR1 SGDLS and CDR2 YYNGEE. The CDR3 is 14 amino acids. The V and J ends lost 4 bases and 6 bases respectively, with 16 bases between them. The DNA of the CDR3 is TGTGCCAGCAGCTCACTCAAGGGGGTCGCTGAAGCTTTCTTT. It encodes CASSSLKGVAEAFF.

This chain links TRBV18 with TRBJ1-5; 11 bases map to TRBD1. This CDR3 contains 15 residues. Germline V lookup: CDR1 KGHSH, CDR2 LQKENI. The V segment lost 3 bases and the J segment 6 bases; nucleotides outside the gene matches: 4. In nucleotides, the CDR3 is TGTGCCAGCTCACCCGGACAGGGGGCCATTCAGCCCCAGCATTTT. As protein: CASSPGQGAIQPQHF.

The CDR3 loop reads CASSLDKEYEQFF. In DNA form, the CDR3 reads TGTGCCAGCAGCTTAGATAAAGAGTATGAGCAGTTCTTC. The rearrangement uses TRBV11-3 and TRBJ2-1, with D hard to call. Trimming shortened V by 0 bases and J by 8 bases, and 8 bases separated the two germline ends. CDR1 and CDR2 (germline): SGHNT, YENEEA. The CDR3 covers 13 residues.

The V gene is TRBV14, the J gene TRBJ2-5; 7 bases are a match to TRBD2. The ends lost 4 bases at V and 9 bases at J; junction bases unmatched: 26. The CDR3 totals 19 residues. Germline V gene lookup returns CDR1 SGHDN and CDR2 FVKESK. CDR3 region: CASSPLKIGALTGGRPQYF. The CDR3 region has the DNA TGTGCCAGCAGCCCATTAAAAATCGGGGCTCTCACCGGGGGGAGACCCCAGTACTTC.

The genes are TRBV28 and TRBJ2-1; 8 bases agree with TRBD2. The V gene's germline CDR1 is MDHEN and CDR2 SYDVKM. This CDR3 is built from 15 residues. The V gene end was trimmed by 7 bases and the J gene end by 7 bases; junction bases not matched to a gene: 12. The CDR3 loop is CASTPAGEDGNEQFF. The CDR3 DNA is TGTGCCAGCACCCCAGCGGGAGAAGACGGGAATGAGCAGTTCTTC. Drawing the rest from reference TRBV28 and TRBJ2-1, the complete variable domain is DVKVTQSSRYLVKRTGEKVFLECVQDMDHENMFWYRQDPGLGLRLIYFSYDVKMKEKGDIPEGYSVSREKKERFSLILESASTNQTSMYLCASTPAGEDGNEQFFGPGTRLTVL.